The rows below give T cell receptor beta chains drawn from one sample of a study of CD8 T cells in ankylosing spondylitis. TCRdb called the 5' RACE reads again in MiXCR, with one record for every CDR3 protein. The table records approximately 200,000 distinct CDR3 sequences, approximately 12% of them present only once. The sample was blood, either unsorted or a sorted T cell fraction (not recorded which). The receptors here all came from a female donor with ankylosing spondylitis or in good health (not recorded which). The CDR3 runs from the conserved cysteine through the conserved F or W. Fields, in order: J gene, D gene, clone size, V gene, CDR3 DNA, CDR3 protein. D genes are given only for firm matches. Expanded clones are given a class, and other clones once, few, many or no size at all.

J: TRBJ1-2
D: NA
size: many
V: TRBV2
DNA: TGTGCCAGCAGTGAAACCACAGGGACCTATGGCTACACCTTC
CDR3: CASSETTGTYGYTF

J: TRBJ2-1
D: TRBD2
size: many
V: TRBV28
DNA: TGTGCCAGCAGTTTATATGGGACCGGGACTAACTACAATGAGCAGTTCTTC
CDR3: CASSLYGTGTNYNEQFF

J: TRBJ2-1
D: NA
size: many
V: TRBV7-9
DNA: TGTGCCAGCAGCCATACAATGGGGATGACCTACAATGAGCAGTTCTTC
CDR3: CASSHTMGMTYNEQFF

J: TRBJ1-1
D: NA
size: many
V: TRBV18
DNA: TGTGCCAGCTCACCCGCAGGGTCCACTGAAGCTTTCTTT
CDR3: CASSPAGSTEAFF

J: TRBJ2-5
D: NA
size: NA
V: TRBV29-1
DNA: TGCAGCGTTGAAGTGGTGGCCGGAGAGACCCAGTACTTC
CDR3: CSVEVVAGETQYF

J: TRBJ1-1
D: NA
size: many
V: TRBV7-2
DNA: TGTGCCAGCAGCTACCATTCACGGTTCATGAACACTGAAGCTTTCTTT
CDR3: CASSYHSRFMNTEAFF

J: TRBJ2-3
D: NA
size: many
V: TRBV12-3/TRBV12-4
DNA: TGTGCCAGCAGTCGCACCGCGGCGGGGTCCGATACGCAGTATTTT
CDR3: CASSRTAAGSDTQYF

J: TRBJ2-1
D: NA
size: NA
V: TRBV29-1
DNA: TGCAGCGTTGAGGGCGGAGTAAGGTACAATGAGCAGTTCTTC
CDR3: CSVEGGVRYNEQFF

J: TRBJ2-1
D: NA
size: many
V: TRBV3-1
DNA: TGTGCCAGCAGCCAAAATCAAGCGGCCTTCGGTAATGAGCAGTTCTTC
CDR3: CASSQNQAAFGNEQFF

J: TRBJ2-7
D: TRBD1
size: many
V: TRBV6-2/TRBV6-3
DNA: TGTGCCAGCAGTTCCCCCGGGACAGGGAATAACGAGCAGTACTTC
CDR3: CASSSPGTGNNEQYF

J: TRBJ1-1
D: NA
size: many
V: TRBV11-2
DNA: TGTGCCAGCGCGTCCCCCGTAGAGGGGGTTGAAGCTTTCTTT
CDR3: CASASPVEGVEAFF

J: TRBJ2-3
D: TRBD2
size: NA
V: TRBV5-6
DNA: TGTGCCAGCAGCGCTCCGGGACTAGCGACAGATACGCAGTATTTT
CDR3: CASSAPGLATDTQYF

J: TRBJ2-1
D: TRBD2
size: few
V: TRBV7-2
DNA: TGTGCCAGCATAGTAGCGGGAGGGAGGAATGAGCAGTTCTTC
CDR3: CASIVAGGRNEQFF

J: TRBJ2-1
D: TRBD2
size: few
V: TRBV7-3
DNA: TGTGCCAGCAGCTGGGCTAGCGGGAACGATGAGCAGTTCTTC
CDR3: CASSWASGNDEQFF

J: TRBJ1-2
D: NA
size: many
V: TRBV9
DNA: TGTGCCAGCAGCACTCCTCGGACAGATAACTTCTATGGCTACACCTTC
CDR3: CASSTPRTDNFYGYTF

J: TRBJ2-7
D: TRBD2
size: few
V: TRBV20-1
DNA: TGCAGTGCCCCTGGTCGGACTAGCGCCTCCTCCTACGAGCAGTACTTC
CDR3: CSAPGRTSASSYEQYF

J: TRBJ2-2
D: NA
size: NA
V: TRBV7-2
DNA: TGTGCCAGCAGCTTAGTCGTCGGGAAGAGCACCGGGGAGCTGTTTTTT
CDR3: CASSLVVGKSTGELFF

J: TRBJ1-5
D: NA
size: few
V: TRBV20-1
DNA: TGCAGTGCTAGGTTCCAGGGCAGCAATCAGCCCCAGCATTTT
CDR3: CSARFQGSNQPQHF

J: TRBJ2-2
D: NA
size: many
V: TRBV29-1
DNA: TGCAGCGTTGAAATCGGACGGATGGACGGCGGGGAGCTGTTTTTT
CDR3: CSVEIGRMDGGELFF

J: TRBJ2-3
D: TRBD1
size: few
V: TRBV11-2
DNA: TGTGCCAGCAGCGTTCCGGGACAGTCTTACACAGATACGCAGTATTTT
CDR3: CASSVPGQSYTDTQYF

J: TRBJ2-2
D: NA
size: many
V: TRBV5-1
DNA: TGCGCCAGCAGCTTAACAGCGAACGGGGAGCTGTTTTTT
CDR3: CASSLTANGELFF

J: TRBJ2-5
D: TRBD1
size: NA
V: TRBV27
DNA: TGTGCCAGCAGTTTATCCGTCCAGGGGGAACAAGAGACCCAGTACTTC
CDR3: CASSLSVQGEQETQYF

J: TRBJ2-2
D: TRBD2
size: many
V: TRBV19
DNA: TGTGCCAGTAGGAGACTAGCGGGAGACAGCGGGGAGCTGTTTTTT
CDR3: CASRRLAGDSGELFF

J: TRBJ2-4
D: TRBD2
size: NA
V: TRBV20-1
DNA: TGCAGTGCTAGACCGGGACTAGCGGGAAGGGGGGGCGCCAAAAACATTCAGTACTTC
CDR3: CSARPGLAGRGGAKNIQYF

J: TRBJ1-2
D: NA
size: NA
V: TRBV6-2/TRBV6-3
DNA: TGTGCCAGCAGTCTCGACCTGGCGACAGGCCTCTATGGCTACACCTTC
CDR3: CASSLDLATGLYGYTF

J: TRBJ2-1
D: TRBD2
size: many
V: TRBV29-1
DNA: TGCAGCGTTGGGGGGACTAGCGGGACCTCCCTGTTCGATGAGCAGTTCTTC
CDR3: CSVGGTSGTSLFDEQFF

J: TRBJ2-6
D: NA
size: many
V: TRBV5-1
DNA: TGCGCCAGCAGCTTGGTTATCCAGGGGGGACTAGGTGGGGCCAACGTCCTGACTTTC
CDR3: CASSLVIQGGLGGANVLTF

J: TRBJ2-4
D: NA
size: few
V: TRBV4-3
DNA: TGCGCCAGCAGCCAGGCAGTTTACAACATTCAGTACTTC
CDR3: CASSQAVYNIQYF

J: TRBJ2-3
D: NA
size: NA
V: TRBV6-4
DNA: TGTGCCAGCAGTGGGGATGTCACAGATACGCAGTATTTT
CDR3: CASSGDVTDTQYF

J: TRBJ2-2
D: TRBD2
size: many
V: TRBV20-1
DNA: TGCAGTGCTAGGCTGACTAGCGGGACCGGGGAGCTGTTTTTT
CDR3: CSARLTSGTGELFF

J: TRBJ2-5
D: NA
size: many
V: TRBV5-1
DNA: TGCGCCAGCAGCTCTGGACTTCAAGAGACCCAGTACTTC
CDR3: CASSSGLQETQYF

J: TRBJ2-1
D: NA
size: many
V: TRBV6-2/TRBV6-3
DNA: TGTGCCACCGGCCCCAGGGGTTTAGAGCAGTTCTTC
CDR3: CATGPRGLEQFF

J: TRBJ1-2
D: NA
size: many
V: TRBV12-3/TRBV12-4
DNA: TGTGCCAGCAGTCCCGGGGGGGCGGGCTATGGCTACACCTTC
CDR3: CASSPGGAGYGYTF

J: TRBJ1-6
D: NA
size: many
V: TRBV12-3/TRBV12-4
DNA: TGTGCCAGCAGCCTACAAGATTCACCCCTCCACTTT
CDR3: CASSLQDSPLHF

J: TRBJ1-4
D: NA
size: many
V: TRBV20-1
DNA: TGCAGTGCTAGAGGGGCTGGGGGCCCTCATGAAAAACTGTTTTTT
CDR3: CSARGAGGPHEKLFF

J: TRBJ2-2
D: TRBD1
size: few
V: TRBV2
DNA: TGTGCCAGCAGGATTTCCGGGACAGAACGCACCGGGGAGCTGTTTTTT
CDR3: CASRISGTERTGELFF

J: TRBJ2-2
D: TRBD2
size: many
V: TRBV9
DNA: TGTGCCAGCAGCCTCTCTTCGGGACTAGGTGGGGAGCTGTTTTTT
CDR3: CASSLSSGLGGELFF

J: TRBJ1-5
D: TRBD1
size: many
V: TRBV9
DNA: TGTGCCAGCAGCGTAGGGACAGGTACTGAGCCCCAGCATTTT
CDR3: CASSVGTGTEPQHF

J: TRBJ1-5
D: NA
size: few
V: TRBV11-2
DNA: TGTGCCAGCAGTGGCACTGGCAATCAGCCCCAGCATTTT
CDR3: CASSGTGNQPQHF

J: TRBJ1-4
D: TRBD1
size: many
V: TRBV28
DNA: TGTGCCAGCGGCCCGGCAACTTGGGCAGGGGGCTCTAATGAAAAACTGTTTTTT
CDR3: CASGPATWAGGSNEKLFF

J: TRBJ2-1
D: TRBD1
size: NA
V: TRBV7-2
DNA: TGTGCCAGCAGTCACCCGGACAGGACACAAGGGCAGTTCTTC
CDR3: CASSHPDRTQGQFF

J: TRBJ2-6
D: NA
size: few
V: TRBV5-1
DNA: TGCGCCAGCAGCTTGGCCAAGGGCACGCACTCTGGGGCCAACGTCCTGACTTTC
CDR3: CASSLAKGTHSGANVLTF

J: TRBJ2-4
D: TRBD2
size: few
V: TRBV5-6
DNA: TGTGCCAGCAGCATAGGTCGGCCTAGCGGGAAAGCCAAAAACATTCAGTACTTC
CDR3: CASSIGRPSGKAKNIQYF

J: TRBJ2-7
D: NA
size: NA
V: TRBV6-6
DNA: TGTGCCAGCGGAACACAGAACCCCTACGAGCAGTACTTC
CDR3: CASGTQNPYEQYF

J: TRBJ2-3
D: TRBD1
size: few
V: TRBV18
DNA: TGTGCCAGCTCACCACCGGGACAGGGATATACAGATACGCAGTATTTT
CDR3: CASSPPGQGYTDTQYF

J: TRBJ1-6
D: NA
size: few
V: TRBV7-2
DNA: TGTGCCAGCAGCTTGAATGGGTCACCCCTCCACTTT
CDR3: CASSLNGSPLHF

J: TRBJ1-5
D: NA
size: many
V: TRBV12-3/TRBV12-4
DNA: TGTGCCAGCAGTTTAACCGGAGGGGATCAGCCCCAGCATTTT
CDR3: CASSLTGGDQPQHF

J: TRBJ2-7
D: NA
size: many
V: TRBV24-1
DNA: TGTGCCACCAGTGCGGACCCTCCGGGCTACGAGCAGTACTTC
CDR3: CATSADPPGYEQYF

J: TRBJ2-3
D: TRBD1
size: few
V: TRBV4-1
DNA: TGCGCCAGCAGCCGCATAATAACAGGGGAGACAGATACGCAGTATTTT
CDR3: CASSRIITGETDTQYF

J: TRBJ2-5
D: TRBD1
size: many
V: TRBV24-1
DNA: TGTGCCACCAGTGATATCCCGACAGGGGCGGAAGAGACCCAGTACTTC
CDR3: CATSDIPTGAEETQYF

J: TRBJ1-3
D: NA
size: many
V: TRBV12-3/TRBV12-4
DNA: TGTGCCAGCAGCGGGACATCTGGAAACACCATATATTTT
CDR3: CASSGTSGNTIYF

J: TRBJ2-2
D: TRBD2
size: few
V: TRBV11-2
DNA: TGTGCCAGCAGCTTAGGGACTAGCCCCGGGGAGCTGTTTTTT
CDR3: CASSLGTSPGELFF

J: TRBJ2-3
D: TRBD2
size: many
V: TRBV20-1
DNA: TGCAGTGCTAGAGATCTCTTGCTAGCGGGAGCACCAGATACGCAGTATTTT
CDR3: CSARDLLLAGAPDTQYF

J: TRBJ2-3
D: TRBD1
size: NA
V: TRBV10-3
DNA: TGTGCCATCAGACCGGGACAGGGGGGAGATACGCAGTATTTT
CDR3: CAIRPGQGGDTQYF

J: TRBJ2-3
D: TRBD1
size: many
V: TRBV12-3/TRBV12-4
DNA: TGTGCCAGCAGAACAACAGGGGCCCTTACGCAGTATTTT
CDR3: CASRTTGALTQYF

J: TRBJ2-1
D: NA
size: few
V: TRBV7-2
DNA: TGTGCCAGCAGCTACCGAGACAGGTACAATGAGCAGTTCTTC
CDR3: CASSYRDRYNEQFF

J: TRBJ2-7
D: TRBD1
size: many
V: TRBV7-2
DNA: TGTGCCAGCAGCTCCGCAGGGGGACCCTACGAGCAGTACTTC
CDR3: CASSSAGGPYEQYF

J: TRBJ2-1
D: TRBD2
size: NA
V: TRBV7-3
DNA: TGTGCCAGCAGCCGAATTAGCGGGAGCAATGAGCAGTTCTTC
CDR3: CASSRISGSNEQFF

J: TRBJ1-2
D: TRBD1
size: few
V: TRBV24-1
DNA: TGTGCCACCAGTGGCTGGGCCGGGACAGGGGGCTTCTATGGCTACACCTTC
CDR3: CATSGWAGTGGFYGYTF